The next 22 T cell receptor beta chains were all read from a single sample in a study of cytomegalovirus exposure and HLA in healthy donors. Amplification used 60 Vbeta primers and 13 Jbeta primers. The data were produced by immunoSEQ multiplex PCR, yet TCRdb's version contains in-frame clones alone and is incomplete. The sample gives 60,000 to 65,000 clones, 70% to 90% of which show up once; roughly 1.4% is in the top ten. Source material: PBMCs. The source of these receptors is a man aged 18 to 35 in good health and CMV-seronegative.

The rearrangement joins TRBV6-5 to TRBJ1-6; D remains ambiguous. The V gene lost 8 bases and the J gene lost 4 bases, with 9 bases spanning the gap. Germline CDR1 MNHEY, CDR2 SVGAGI. This CDR3 contains 13 residues. The DNA for the CDR3 is TGTGCCAGCTGCCGGGGATATAATTCACCCCTCCACTTT. The encoded protein is CASCRGYNSPLHF.

The chain joins TRBV20-1 to TRBJ2-7; perhaps TRBD2 as D (5 bases). Between the trimmed V and J ends, which lost 6 bases and 1 base, there was a span of 7 bases. Germline V gene lookup returns CDR1 DFQATT and CDR2 SNEGSKA (reference sequence). This CDR3 region has 11 residues. CDR3 loop: CSALGSYEQYF. In DNA form, the CDR3 reads TGCAGTGCACTAGGTTCCTACGAGCAGTACTTC.

The J gene is TRBJ1-2, the V gene TRBV7-9; 7 bases map to TRBD1. CDR1 is SEHNR, CDR2 FQNEAQ, per germline (reference sequence). The CDR3 is made up of 14 amino acids. After removal of 5 bases from V and 4 bases from J, the junction contained 7 bases not matched to a gene. Written as DNA, the CDR3 is TGTGCCAGCAGCGGGTGGGACAGCGGCTATGGCTACACCTTC. It codes for CASSGWDSGYGYTF. The whole variable domain, remainder taken from reference TRBV7-9 and TRBJ1-2, is DTGVSQNPRHKITKRGQNVTFRCDPISEHNRLYWYRQTLGQGPEFLTYFQNEAQLEKSRLLSDRFSAERPKGSFSTLEIQRTEQGDSAMYLCASSGWDSGYGYTFGSGTRLTVV.

The chain has TRBV2 and TRBJ1-1; D ambiguous. CDR1 and CDR2 from the germline V gene are SNHLY and FYNNEI. Trimming left V 5 bases short and J 3 bases short, with 10 bases between. The CDR3 is made up of 13 amino acids. The chain's CDR3 is CASSPPTDTEAFF. The DNA for the CDR3 is TGTGCCAGCAGTCCCCCCACGGACACTGAAGCTTTCTTT.

On this clone itself: Other DNA sequences in this specimen translate into the identical CDR3. The chain links TRBV2 to TRBJ2-2; 9 bases agree with TRBD1. Germline V gene lookup returns CDR1 SNHLY and CDR2 FYNNEI. V was pared by 6 bases and J by 1 base, with 6 bases of the junction left unmatched. The CDR3 is 16 amino acids. CDR3 region: CASSDPGQGNTGELFF. In DNA, the CDR3 is TGTGCCAGCAGCGACCCGGGACAGGGGAACACCGGGGAGCTGTTTTTT.

CDR3 nucleotide sequence: TGTGCCAGCAGCCCTGATGGGCACCGGGGATACGAGCAGTACTTC. Translated: CASSPDGHRGYEQYF. The genes are TRBV7-6 and TRBJ2-7, with TRBD2 as a possible D gene (5 bases). This CDR3 is built from 15 residues. Trimming pared 5 bases from V and 4 bases from J, leaving 18 bases between. Germline CDR1 and CDR2: SGHVS and FNYEAQ.

J is TRBJ1-1 and V is TRBV5-4, with D tentatively TRBD1 (5 bases). Germline loops: CDR1 SGHNT, CDR2 YYREEE (reference sequence). The CDR3 spans 14 residues. Trimming shortened V by 3 bases and J by 3 bases, and 12 bases separated the two germline ends. The CDR3 coding sequence is TGTGCCAGCAGCTCCGGGGGAAGAGACACTGAAGCTTTCTTT. Translated, it gives CASSSGGRDTEAFF.

The chain uses TRBV5-1 and TRBJ2-1; 10 nucleotides align to TRBD2. Looked up from germline, CDR1 is SGHRS and CDR2 is YFSETQ. After removal of 4 bases from V and 5 bases from J, the junction contained 9 bases not matched to a gene. CDR3 length: 16 residues. The DNA for the CDR3 is TGCGCCAGCAGCCCTTATAGCGGGGGGTCCGACAATGAGCAGTTCTTC. This sequence encodes CASSPYSGGSDNEQFF. The variable domain in full, completed from reference TRBV5-1 and TRBJ2-1, reads KAGVTQTPRYLIKTRGQQVTLSCSPISGHRSVSWYQQTPGQGLQFLFEYFSETQRNKGNFPGRFSGRQFSNSRSEMNVSTLELGDSALYLCASSPYSGGSDNEQFFGPGTRLTVL.

The V and J genes are TRBV2 and TRBJ1-1; no firm D call. V was shortened by 9 bases and J by 2 bases, with 10 bases between the two germline ends. The CDR3 is 12 residues long. Germline V lookup: CDR1 SNHLY, CDR2 FYNNEI. CDR3 amino acids: CARRDTNTEAFF. The CDR3 region has the DNA TGTGCCAGACGTGACACCAACACTGAAGCTTTCTTT. Using reference TRBV2 and TRBJ1-1 for the parts outside the CDR3, the full variable domain is EPEVTQTPSHQVTQMGQEVILRCVPISNHLYFYWYRQILGQKVEFLVSFYNNEISEKSEIFDDQFSVERPDGSNFTLKIRSTKLEDSAMYFCARRDTNTEAFFGQGTRLTVV.

V gene TRBV6-1 combines with J gene TRBJ1-3; 7 nucleotides line up with TRBD1. Germline CDR1 reads MNHNS; CDR2 reads SASEGT. The V gene end was trimmed by 5 bases and the J gene end by 8 bases; junction bases not matched to a gene: 3. This CDR3 comprises 12 residues. CDR3 region: CASSFDRDTIYF. Here the CDR3 DNA reads TGTGCCAGCAGTTTCGACAGGGACACCATATATTTT.

This clone was seen a few times. The chain is built from TRBV30 and TRBJ1-2, with D perhaps matching TRBD1 (6 bases). CDR3 length: 15 residues. Per germline, CDR1 GTSNPN and CDR2 SVGIG (reference sequence). The V end lost 5 bases, the J end lost 4 bases, and 20 bases lay between the germline ends. As DNA, the CDR3 is TGTGCCTGGGCCCCAGGTACAGGGACAAGCTATGGCTACACCTTC. This codes for CAWAPGTGTSYGYTF.

This clone was observed a few times. The gene calls are TRBV28 and TRBJ1-2; 8 bases line up with TRBD1. V lost 6 bases and J lost 6; bases outside the gene matches: 12. The length of the CDR3 is 15 residues. CDR1 is MDHEN and CDR2 is SYDVKM in the germline V gene. CDR3 in amino acids: CASRPPGQVTHGYTF. The CDR3 nucleotides are TGTGCCAGCAGACCACCGGGACAGGTGACTCATGGCTACACCTTC.

The rearrangement uses TRBV28 and TRBJ2-7; the D is unclear. Germline V gene data show CDR1 as MDHEN and CDR2 as SYDVKM. V gave up 5 bases and J gave up 5 bases, with 7 bases separating them. CDR3 length: 11 amino acids. CDR3 in DNA: TGTGCCAGCAGTGGCTTCGACGAGCAGTACTTC. It translates to CASSGFDEQYF.

V gene TRBV11-3 combines with J gene TRBJ2-7; D not certain. This CDR3 contains 14 residues. Trimming stripped 1 base from V and 0 bases from J, with 7 bases between. Germline V gene lookup returns CDR1 SGHNT and CDR2 YENEEA. The CDR3 region is CASSLAGTSYEQYF. CDR3 coding DNA: TGTGCCAGCAGCTTAGCTGGCACCTCCTACGAGCAGTACTTC. The variable domain in full, with the rest retrieved from reference TRBV11-3 and TRBJ2-7, is EAGVVQSPRYKIIEKKQPVAFWCNPISGHNTLYWYLQNLGQGPELLIRYENEEAVDDSQLPKDRFSAERLKGVDSTLKIQPAELGDSAVYLCASSLAGTSYEQYFGPGTRLTVT.

This chain joins TRBV30 and TRBJ2-2; a possible D gene is TRBD1 (7 bases). Germline CDR1 is GTSNPN and CDR2 is SVGIG (reference sequence). The CDR3 extends over 14 amino acids. V was clipped by 4 bases and J by 6 bases, with 15 bases between them. CDR3: CAWKRQGGPGELFF. The CDR3 DNA follows: TGTGCCTGGAAGAGACAGGGAGGTCCCGGGGAGCTGTTTTTT.

The chain uses TRBV15 and TRBJ2-5; 8 nucleotides agree with TRBD1. CDR1 and CDR2 from the germline V gene are LNHNV and YYDKDF (reference sequence). This CDR3 comprises 15 residues. V was clipped by 2 bases and J by 4 bases; unmatched bases: 6. This chain's CDR3 is CATSRPSQGAETQYF. Written as DNA, the CDR3 is TGTGCCACCAGCAGACCATCTCAGGGGGCAGAGACCCAGTACTTC. Full variable domain (outside the CDR3, taken from reference TRBV15 and TRBJ2-5): DAMVIQNPRYQVTQFGKPVTLSCSQTLNHNVMYWYQQKSSQAPKLLFHYYDKDFNNEADTPDNFQSRRPNTSFCFLDIRSPGLGDTAMYLCATSRPSQGAETQYFGPGTRLLVL.

The chain has TRBV28 and TRBJ2-3; a possible D gene is TRBD1 (5 bases). CDR3 length: 14 amino acids. Germline CDR1 MDHEN, CDR2 SYDVKM. With 6 bases removed from V and 2 bases from J, the gap between germline ends came to 12 bases. The CDR3 here is CASSPDRPTDTQYF. DNA for the CDR3: TGTGCCAGCAGCCCCGACAGACCCACAGATACGCAGTATTTT.

This rearrangement joins TRBV14 to TRBJ2-6, with 9 bases that match TRBD1. Unmatched junction bases numbered 15, after V lost 3 bases and J lost 0 bases. CDR3 length: 21 amino acids. CDR1 is SGHDN and CDR2 is FVKESK in the germline V gene. This CDR3 is CASSHFPGQGTKLSGANVLTF. For the CDR3, the DNA is TGTGCCAGCAGCCATTTCCCGGGACAGGGAACCAAACTCTCTGGGGCCAACGTCCTGACTTTC.

In its sample, this clone was seen once. The chain joins TRBV30 to TRBJ2-3; TRBD2 is a possible D gene (6 bases). Per the germline V gene, CDR1 is GTSNPN and CDR2 is SVGIG (reference sequence). The CDR3 contains 14 residues. Trimming cost V 4 bases and J 2 bases, with 13 bases left between them. CDR3 loop: CAWTFSGDTDTQYF. The CDR3 DNA is TGTGCCTGGACGTTTAGCGGAGACACAGATACGCAGTATTTT.

The chain couples TRBV5-4 to TRBJ2-7; the D is unclear. This CDR3 is 12 amino acids long. Deletions cut 3 bases from V and 4 bases from J, with 8 bases between. Looked up from germline, CDR1 is SGHNT and CDR2 is YYREEE (reference sequence). CDR3 DNA sequence: TGTGCCAGCAGCTCCGACACGTACGAGCAGTACTTC. Translation: CASSSDTYEQYF. Full variable domain (remainder filled in from reference TRBV5-4 and TRBJ2-7): ETGVTQSPTHLIKTRGQQVTLRCSSQSGHNTVSWYQQALGQGPQFIFQYYREEENGRGNFPPRFSGLQFPNYSSELNVNALELDDSALYLCASSSDTYEQYFGPGTRLTVT.

This chain connects TRBV28 to TRBJ2-3, with 8 bases that match TRBD2. Germline V CDR1 and CDR2: MDHEN, SYDVKM. The CDR3 is 15 amino acids. With 5 bases clipped from V and 4 bases from J, the junction kept 8 bases outside the gene matches. As DNA, the CDR3 is TGTGCCAGCAGTGATACGGGGGGGAGGCCAGATACGCAGTATTTT. This gives the protein CASSDTGGRPDTQYF.

The rearrangement joins TRBV5-1 to TRBJ1-1; TRBD1 matches at 7 bases. V was clipped by 4 bases and J by 6 bases; unmatched bases: 12. Germline V lookup: CDR1 SGHRS, CDR2 YFSETQ. This CDR3 region has 15 residues. This CDR3 is CASSNLDREVAEAFF. The CDR3 DNA follows: TGCGCCAGCAGCAACTTAGACAGGGAGGTCGCTGAAGCTTTCTTT.